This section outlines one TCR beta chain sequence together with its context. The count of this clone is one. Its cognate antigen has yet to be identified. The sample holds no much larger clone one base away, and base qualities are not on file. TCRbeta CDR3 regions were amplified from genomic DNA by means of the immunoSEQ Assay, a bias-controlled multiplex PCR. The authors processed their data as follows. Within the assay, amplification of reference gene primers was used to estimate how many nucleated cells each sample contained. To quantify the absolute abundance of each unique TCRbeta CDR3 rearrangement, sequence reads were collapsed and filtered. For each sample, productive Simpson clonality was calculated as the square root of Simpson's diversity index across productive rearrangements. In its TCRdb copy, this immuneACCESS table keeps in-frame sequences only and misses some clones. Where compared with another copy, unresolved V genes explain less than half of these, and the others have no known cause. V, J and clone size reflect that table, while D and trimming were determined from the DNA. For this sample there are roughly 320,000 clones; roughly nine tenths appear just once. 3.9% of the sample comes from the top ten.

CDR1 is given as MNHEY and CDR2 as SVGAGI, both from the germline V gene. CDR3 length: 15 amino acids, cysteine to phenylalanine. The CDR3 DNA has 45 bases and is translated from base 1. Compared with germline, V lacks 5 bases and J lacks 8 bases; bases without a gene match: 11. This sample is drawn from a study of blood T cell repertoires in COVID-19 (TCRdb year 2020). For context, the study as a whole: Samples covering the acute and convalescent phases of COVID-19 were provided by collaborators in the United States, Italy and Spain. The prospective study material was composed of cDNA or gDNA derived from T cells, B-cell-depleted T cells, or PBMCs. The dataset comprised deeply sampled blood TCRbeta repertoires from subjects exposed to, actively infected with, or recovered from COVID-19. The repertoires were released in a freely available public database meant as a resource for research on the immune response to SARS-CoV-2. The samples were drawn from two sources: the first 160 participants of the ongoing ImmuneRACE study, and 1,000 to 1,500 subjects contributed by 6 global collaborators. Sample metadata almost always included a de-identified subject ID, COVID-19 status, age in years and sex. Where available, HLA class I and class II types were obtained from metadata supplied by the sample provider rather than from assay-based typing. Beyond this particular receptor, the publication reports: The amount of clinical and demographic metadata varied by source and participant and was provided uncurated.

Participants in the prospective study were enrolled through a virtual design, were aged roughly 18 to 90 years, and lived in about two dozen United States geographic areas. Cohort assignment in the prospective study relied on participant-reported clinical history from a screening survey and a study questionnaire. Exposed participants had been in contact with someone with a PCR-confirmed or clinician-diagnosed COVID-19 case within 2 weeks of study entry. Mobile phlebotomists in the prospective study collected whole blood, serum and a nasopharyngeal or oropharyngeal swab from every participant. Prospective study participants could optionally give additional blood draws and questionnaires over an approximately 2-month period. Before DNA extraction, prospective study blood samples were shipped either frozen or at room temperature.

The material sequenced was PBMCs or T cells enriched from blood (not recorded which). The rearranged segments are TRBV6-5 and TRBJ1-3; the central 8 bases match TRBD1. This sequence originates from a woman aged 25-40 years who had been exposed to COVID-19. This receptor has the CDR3 CASSHHGTGGDTIYF. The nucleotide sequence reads TGTGCCAGCAGTCACCATGGCACAGGGGGAGACACCATATATTTT.